The clone carrying this T cell receptor beta chain was seen a few times. The authors extracted total RNA from unfractionated whole blood. CDR3 length: 15 amino acids. With 3 bases clipped from V and 5 bases from J, the junction kept 1 base outside the gene matches. CDR1 is KGHSH, CDR2 LQKENI, per germline. The data were taken from a study of human T cells and chemical hapten exposure. Original processing notes: A typical sample had approximately 93,000 TCRs, with roughly 23,224 to 700,000 overall. TCRdb itself ran the 5' RACE reads through MiXCR, one entry per CDR3 protein. TCRdb's processing, not the study's, gives the V and J calls here. The top ten hold about 3% of the sample, which has 110,000 or so distinct CDR3 sequences, approximately 20% seen once.

The V gene is TRBV18, the J gene TRBJ2-1; 13 bases fit TRBD2. The TCR comes from a human donor in good health. CDR3 sequence (DNA): TGTGCCAGCTCACCCGGACTAGCGGGAGACAATGAGCAGTTCTTC. Encoded protein: CASSPGLAGDNEQFF.